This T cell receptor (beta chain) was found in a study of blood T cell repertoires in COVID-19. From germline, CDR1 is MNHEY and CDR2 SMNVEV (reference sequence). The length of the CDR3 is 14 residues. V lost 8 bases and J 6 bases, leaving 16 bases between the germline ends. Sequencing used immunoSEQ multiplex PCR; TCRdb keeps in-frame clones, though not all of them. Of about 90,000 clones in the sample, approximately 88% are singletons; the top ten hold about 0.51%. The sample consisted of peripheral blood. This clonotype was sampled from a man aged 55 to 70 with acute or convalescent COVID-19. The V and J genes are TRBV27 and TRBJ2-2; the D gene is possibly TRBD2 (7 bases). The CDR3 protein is CASGGGRGSGELFF. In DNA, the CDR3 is TGTGCCAGCGGGGGGGGGCGCGGCTCCGGGGAGCTGTTTTTT.